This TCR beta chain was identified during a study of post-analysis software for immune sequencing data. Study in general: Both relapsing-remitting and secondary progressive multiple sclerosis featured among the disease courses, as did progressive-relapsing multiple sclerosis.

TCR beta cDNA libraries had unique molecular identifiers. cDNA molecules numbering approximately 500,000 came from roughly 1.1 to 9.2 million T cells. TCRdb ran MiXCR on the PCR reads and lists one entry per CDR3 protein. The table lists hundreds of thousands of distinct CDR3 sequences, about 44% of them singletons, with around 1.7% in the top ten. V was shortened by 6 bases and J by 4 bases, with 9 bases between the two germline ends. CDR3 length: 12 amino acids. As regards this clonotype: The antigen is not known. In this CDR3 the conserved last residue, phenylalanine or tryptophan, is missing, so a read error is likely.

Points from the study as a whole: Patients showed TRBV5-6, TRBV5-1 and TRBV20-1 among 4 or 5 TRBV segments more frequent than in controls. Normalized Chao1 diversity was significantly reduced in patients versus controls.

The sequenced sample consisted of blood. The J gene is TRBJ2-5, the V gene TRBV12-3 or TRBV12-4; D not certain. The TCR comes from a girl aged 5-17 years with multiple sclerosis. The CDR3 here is CASSLRAETQYS. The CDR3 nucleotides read TGTGCCAGCAGCCTTCGGGCAGAGACCCAGTACTCC.